Each of the 13 T cell receptor beta chains below was sequenced from the same sample in a study of human T cells and chemical hapten exposure. This sample's time point: patch test 3, about 24 weeks after DPC sensitization. The treatment here: therapeutic diphenylcyclopropenone sensitization with weekly scalp DPC. Total RNA was isolated from unfractionated whole blood. TCRdb re-derived calls from the RACE reads in MiXCR, one entry per CDR3 protein. Here the sample spans around 40,000 distinct CDR3 sequences, 12% being singletons. Material: whole blood, obtained in connection with sensitization to the hapten diphenylcyclopropenone (DPC). The source is a woman in her 40s with alopecia areata. Some clones in this sample may be carry-over from other donors' samples.

The chain employs TRBV29-1 and TRBJ2-3, with D maybe TRBD2 (7 bases). Germline V CDR1 and CDR2: SQVTM, ANQGSEA. The CDR3 totals 15 residues. Trimming shortened V by 4 bases and J by 2 bases, and 16 bases separated the two germline ends. The CDR3 nucleotides are TGCAGCGTTGGGGGGGCGGGGGCCCCCACAGATACGCAGTATTTT. Translation: CSVGGAGAPTDTQYF.

The CDR3 DNA is TGTGCCACCAGTCGGACTGGTAACTACGAGCAGTACTTC. Residues: CATSRTGNYEQYF. The J gene is TRBJ2-7, the V gene TRBV24-1; maybe TRBD2 (5 bases). Germline V lookup: CDR1 KGHDR, CDR2 SFDVKD. This CDR3 spans 13 amino acids. Trimming stripped 6 bases from V and 3 bases from J, with 11 bases between.

Details on this clonotype: This may arise from a read error, as a much more abundant clone is one base away. V gene TRBV28 combines with J gene TRBJ2-1; 7 bases match TRBD2. This CDR3 contains 11 residues. CDR1 is MDHEN and CDR2 is SYDVKM in the germline V gene. The V segment lost 7 bases and the J segment 10 bases; nucleotides outside the gene matches: 4. The CDR3 spells CASNGRGEQFF. CDR3 bases: TGTGCCAGCAATGGGCGGGGGGAGCAGTTCTTC. The whole variable domain, filled in from reference TRBV28 and TRBJ2-1, reads DVKVTQSSRYLVKRTGEKVFLECVQDMDHENMFWYRQDPGLGLRLIYFSYDVKMKEKGDIPEGYSVSREKKERFSLILESASTNQTSMYLCASNGRGEQFFGPGTRLTVL.

V usage is TRBV10-3 and J usage is TRBJ2-7, with 7 positions matching TRBD1. CDR1 and CDR2 from the germline V gene are ENHRY and SYGVKD. This CDR3 is 17 amino acids long. After removal of 3 bases from V and 3 bases from J, the junction contained 14 bases not matched to a gene. DNA of the CDR3: TGTGCCATCAGTGAATCCGGGACAGCAACTTCCGGCTACGAGCAGTACTTC. It is translated as CAISESGTATSGYEQYF.

The V and J genes are TRBV28 and TRBJ2-7; TRBD1 aligns across 9 bases. Trimming removed 8 bases from V and 1 base from J; junction bases left unmatched: 3. CDR3 length equals 13 residues. Germline CDR1 reads MDHEN; CDR2 reads SYDVKM. The CDR3: CASRTGVSYEQYF. CDR3 nucleotides: TGTGCCAGCCGGACAGGGGTTTCCTACGAGCAGTACTTC.

This clonotype came up once. A read error may be the cause here, since a much bigger clone is one base away. V usage is TRBV29-1 and J usage is TRBJ2-7, with TRBD2 matching over 7 bases. This CDR3 contains 12 residues. Germline V gene data show CDR1 as SQVTM and CDR2 as ANQGSEA. V lost 6 bases, J lost 6 bases, and 8 bases stayed unmatched. CDR3 sequence: CSVVGGSCEQYF. CDR3 bases: TGCAGCGTCGTGGGCGGGAGTTGCGAGCAGTACTTC.

Only a few counts were recorded for this clonotype. This chain's CDR3 is CASSPGLAGAEQYF. The CDR3 DNA reads TGTGCCAGCAGCCCTGGACTAGCGGGAGCCGAGCAGTACTTC. This sequence joins TRBV2 and TRBJ2-7, with 13 bases aligning to TRBD2. The CDR3 extends over 14 amino acids. The germline V gene encodes CDR1 SNHLY and CDR2 FYNNEI. With 6 bases clipped from V and 6 bases from J, the junction kept 5 bases outside the gene matches.

This clonotype was detected ten times or more. The chain is built from TRBV29-1 and TRBJ1-1; no clear D. CDR1 is SQVTM and CDR2 is ANQGSEA in the germline V gene. The CDR3 consists of 11 residues. V was shortened by 4 bases and J by 0 bases, with 3 bases between the two germline ends. The CDR3 loop is CSVALNTEAFF. The CDR3 region has the DNA TGCAGCGTTGCCCTGAACACTGAAGCTTTCTTT.

This sequence joins TRBV2 and TRBJ1-2, with D hard to call. V lost 8 bases and J lost 5, with 12 bases in between. The CDR3 consists of 12 residues. CDR1 and CDR2 from the germline V gene are SNHLY and FYNNEI. As DNA, the CDR3 is TGTGCCAGCGGAGACACCGATTATGGCTACACCTTC. Amino acid sequence: CASGDTDYGYTF.

The chain recombines TRBV5-1 with TRBJ2-7, with TRBD2 matching 10 bases. With V trimmed by 4 bases and J by 3 bases, 7 bases remained unmatched. Germline loops: CDR1 SGHRS, CDR2 YFSETQ. CDR3 length equals 15 residues. CDR3 residues: CASSPGTSDYYEQYF. Here the CDR3 DNA reads TGCGCCAGCAGCCCGGGGACTAGCGATTACTACGAGCAGTACTTC.

The CDR3 DNA follows: TGTGCCATCCGGGACGGAGCCTCTGGAAACACCATATATTTT. This sequence encodes CAIRDGASGNTIYF. The V and J genes are TRBV10-3 and TRBJ1-3; weak D call: TRBD1 (5 bases). V was shortened by 8 bases and J by 0 bases, with 11 bases between the two germline ends. This CDR3 comprises 14 residues. The V gene's germline CDR1 is ENHRY and CDR2 SYGVKD.

This clonotype was seen a handful of times. J is TRBJ2-2 and V is TRBV5-1; the D gene is possibly TRBD2 (6 bases). Germline V gene data show CDR1 as SGHRS and CDR2 as YFSETQ. V was clipped by 1 base and J by 2 bases, with 12 bases between them. The CDR3 has 16 amino acids. CDR3 residues: CASSLLSGANTGELFF. The CDR3 nucleotides read TGCGCCAGCAGCTTGCTGTCGGGAGCAAACACCGGGGAGCTGTTTTTT.

The V gene is TRBV9, the J gene TRBJ2-2; possible D gene TRBD2, 6 bases. The CDR3 covers 16 residues. V dropped 2 bases and J dropped 1 base, with 12 bases sitting between them. Germline CDR1 SGDLS, CDR2 YYNGEE. The DNA of the CDR3 is TGTGCCAGCAGCGTCTTGACGGGACTGAACACCGGGGAGCTGTTTTTT. Protein product: CASSVLTGLNTGELFF.